This record covers a single TCR beta chain. Its target is unknown. Looked up from germline, CDR1 is MDHEN and CDR2 is SYDVKM. The CDR3 has 17 amino acids. V lost 10 bases, J lost 3 bases, and 27 bases lay in between. The PCR made use of 60 Vbeta and 13 Jbeta primers. Profiled with immunoSEQ multiplex PCR; TCRdb holds only in-frame clones, not every one. The data show fewer than 200,000 clones, roughly 85% seen once. The sample belongs to a study of cytomegalovirus exposure and HLA in healthy donors. Overall study findings and caveats: Reports indicated that the classifier achieved high specificity and sensitivity in diagnosing cytomegalovirus status. Accurate prediction of most subjects' HLA-A and HLA-B alleles from TCR beta sequences was reported. A later analysis linked a missense DCLRE1C variant to TCR beta V- and J-gene trimming.

Sequenced input: PBMCs. The rearrangement links TRBV28 to TRBJ1-2; a weak D match, TRBD1 (5 bases). The receptor was isolated from a woman between 40 and 55 years old in good health and CMV-seronegative. The CDR3 DNA is TGTGCCACTCAGGCAGGACACCGTTCACTAGCGGACTATGGCTACACCTTC. It specifies CATQAGHRSLADYGYTF.